This T cell receptor (beta chain) was found in a study of molecular identifiers for immune sequencing clone quantification. General study results and limits: Underestimation of highly expanded clone sizes could arise where identical TCR molecules share a barcode.

Using 10%, 30% or 50% RNA, naive CD8 libraries were derived from approximately 20,000 to 1,000,000 sorted cells. A CD8+CD4-CCR7+CD45RA+ phenotype served as the sorting definition for naive CD8 T cells. CDR1 is MNHEY, CDR2 SMNVEV, per germline (reference sequence). This CDR3 has 13 residues. V lost 9 bases, J lost 1 base, and 11 bases lay in between. The sample holds many counts of this clonotype. Antigen: not known. Bulk TCR library preparation followed previously described methods with listed TCR primers. TCRdb used MiXCR to reprocess the PCR reads, holding one entry per CDR3 protein. This sample has 40,000 to 45,000 distinct CDR3 sequences, with around 21% found just once.

Sequenced: naive CD8+ T cells from blood, with Jurkat cell RNA spiked in. The sample's subset: FACS-sorted CD8+CD4-CCR7+CD45RA+ naive T cells. This sequence originates from a human donor in good health. Some libraries in this study had Jurkat cell RNA spiked in. This sequence joins TRBV27 and TRBJ2-3; D is unresolved. CDR3 nucleotide sequence: TGTGCCAGTGTCAATGGGGGCACAGATACGCAGTATTTT. Translation: CASVNGGTDTQYF.